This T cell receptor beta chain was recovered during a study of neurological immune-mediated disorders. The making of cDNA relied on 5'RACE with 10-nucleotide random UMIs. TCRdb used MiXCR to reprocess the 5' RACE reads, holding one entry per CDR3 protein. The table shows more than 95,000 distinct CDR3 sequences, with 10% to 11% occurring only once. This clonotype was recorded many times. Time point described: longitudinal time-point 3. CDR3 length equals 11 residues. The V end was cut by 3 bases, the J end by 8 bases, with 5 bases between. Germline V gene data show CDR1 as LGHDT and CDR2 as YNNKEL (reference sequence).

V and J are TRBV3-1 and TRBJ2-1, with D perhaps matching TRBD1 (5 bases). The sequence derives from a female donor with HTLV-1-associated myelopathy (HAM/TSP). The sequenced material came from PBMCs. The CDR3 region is CASSHRDEQFF. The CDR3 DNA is TGTGCCAGCAGCCACAGGGATGAGCAGTTCTTC.